The clone carrying this T cell receptor beta chain was seen ten or more times. Its antigen remains unknown. Alongside a J-beta primer mix, a sample-barcoded 5' primer served in a second PCR lasting about 7 to 11 cycles. TCRdb re-derived calls from the 5' RACE reads in MiXCR, one entry per CDR3 protein. The sample has more than 800,000 distinct CDR3 sequences; about 30% are singletons. CDR1 and CDR2 from the germline V gene are SGHTA and FQGNSA. The CDR3 spans 15 residues. Trimming stripped 6 bases from V and 0 bases from J, with 12 bases between. This record belongs to a study of blood T cells in healthy people across ages. Findings of the study overall: Compared with aged donors, long-lived donors showed fewer expanded clones, suggesting selection. In these data, TCR beta diversity tracked strongly with naive T cell percentage.

The source of this sequence is a woman older than 75 in good health. The sequencing input was blood. The chain has TRBV7-2 and TRBJ1-5; no reliable D call. The CDR3 coding sequence is TGTGCCAGCAGTACAGATACTTCTAGCAATCAGCCCCAGCATTTT. Encoded protein: CASSTDTSSNQPQHF.